This TCR beta chain was observed in a study of hypomethylating agent response in myelodysplastic syndrome. Study information: Donors were myelodysplastic syndrome patients: 2 female, roughly nine male. Of roughly 10 patients, 5 carried TET2, the most frequent mutation.

TCRdb's copy holds only in-frame clones and misses some; the assay was immunoSEQ multiplex PCR. Among over 3,500 clones listed, roughly 84% were seen once. Study-wide findings and caveats: No significant post-treatment change in richness, rarefaction diversity or clonality, across all patients or response groups. Lack of age-matching between healthy donors and MDS patients could bias comparison.

In the case of this clone: Antigen specificity is unknown.

The CDR3 runs 13 residues. Germline V gene sequence: CDR1 SQVTM, CDR2 ANQGSEA. The V gene end was trimmed by 6 bases and the J gene end by 12 bases; junction bases not matched to a gene: 16. The chain recombines TRBV29-1 with TRBJ1-1; 7 positions agree with TRBD1. The input for sequencing was bone marrow, taken before or after starting hypomethylating agent treatment for myelodysplastic syndrome (not recorded which). The receptor comes from a human donor with myelodysplastic syndrome. CDR3 in DNA: TGCAGCGTGGCGGTCCGGGCCCCAGGGGGGACTTTCTTT. Amino acid sequence: CSVAVRAPGGTFF.